The T cell receptor (beta chain) described here comes from a study of blood T cell repertoires in COVID-19. Study context: Both acute and convalescent COVID-19 samples were obtained from the United States, Italy and Spain. Nucleic acid was either cDNA or gDNA, and it came from T cells, B-cell-depleted T cells, or PBMCs.

V dropped 6 bases and J dropped 1 base, with 3 bases sitting between them. There are 12 residues in the CDR3. Germline V gene lookup returns CDR1 MNHEY and CDR2 SVGAGI. Authors' processing steps: Quantification of nucleated cells was approximated via reference gene primer amplification. The data were produced by immunoSEQ multiplex PCR, yet TCRdb's version contains in-frame clones alone and is incomplete. V and J calls and clone size are copied from that table; D and trimming were computed from the DNA. The sample shows over 100,000 clones, roughly 80% of them seen only once. The chain has TRBV6-5 and TRBJ2-2; D is unresolved. Sequenced material: peripheral blood. This TCR was recovered from a woman aged 55-70 years with acute or convalescent COVID-19. The CDR3: CASRRNTGELFF. In DNA, the CDR3 is TGTGCCAGCAGGAGGAACACCGGGGAGCTGTTTTTT.